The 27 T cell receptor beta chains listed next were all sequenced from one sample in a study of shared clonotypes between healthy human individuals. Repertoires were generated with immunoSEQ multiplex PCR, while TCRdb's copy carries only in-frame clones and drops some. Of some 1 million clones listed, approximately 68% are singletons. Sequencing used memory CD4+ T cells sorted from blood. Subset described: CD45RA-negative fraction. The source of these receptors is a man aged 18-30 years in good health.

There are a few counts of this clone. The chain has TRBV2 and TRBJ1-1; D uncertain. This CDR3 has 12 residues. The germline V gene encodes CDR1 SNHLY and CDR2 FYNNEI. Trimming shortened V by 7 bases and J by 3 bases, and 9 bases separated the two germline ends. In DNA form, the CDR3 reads TGTGCCAGCAAGGCAGATGACACTGAAGCTTTCTTT. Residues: CASKADDTEAFF.

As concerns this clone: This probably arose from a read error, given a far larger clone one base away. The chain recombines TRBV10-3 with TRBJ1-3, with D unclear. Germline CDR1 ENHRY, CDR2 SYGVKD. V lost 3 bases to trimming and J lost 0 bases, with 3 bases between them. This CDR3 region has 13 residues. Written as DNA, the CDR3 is TGTGCCATCAGTGACAGCTCTGGAAACACCATATATTTT. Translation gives CAISDSSGNTIYF.

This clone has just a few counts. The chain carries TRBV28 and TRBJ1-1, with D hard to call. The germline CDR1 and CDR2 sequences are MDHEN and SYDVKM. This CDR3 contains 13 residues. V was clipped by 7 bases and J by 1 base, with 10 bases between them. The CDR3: CASIYTRNTEAFF. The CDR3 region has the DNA TGTGCCAGCATTTATACGAGGAACACTGAAGCTTTCTTT.

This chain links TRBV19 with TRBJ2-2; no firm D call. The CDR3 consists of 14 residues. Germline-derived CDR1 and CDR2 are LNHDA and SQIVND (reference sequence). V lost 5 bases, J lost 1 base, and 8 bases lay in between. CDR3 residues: CASSSARNTGELFF. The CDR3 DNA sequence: TGTGCCAGTAGTTCGGCAAGGAACACCGGGGAGCTGTTTTTT.

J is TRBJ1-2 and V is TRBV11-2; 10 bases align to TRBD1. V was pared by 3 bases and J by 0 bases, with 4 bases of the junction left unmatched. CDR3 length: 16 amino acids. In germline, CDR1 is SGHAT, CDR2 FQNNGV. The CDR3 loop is CASSFSGTGANYGYTF. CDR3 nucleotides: TGTGCCAGCAGCTTCTCCGGGACAGGGGCTAACTATGGCTACACCTTC.

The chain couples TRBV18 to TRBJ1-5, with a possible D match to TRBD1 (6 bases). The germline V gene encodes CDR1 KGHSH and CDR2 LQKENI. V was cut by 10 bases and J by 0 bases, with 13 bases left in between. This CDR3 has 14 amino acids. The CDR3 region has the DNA TGTGCCACCCGGACAGATTATAGCAATCAGCCCCAGCATTTT. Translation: CATRTDYSNQPQHF.

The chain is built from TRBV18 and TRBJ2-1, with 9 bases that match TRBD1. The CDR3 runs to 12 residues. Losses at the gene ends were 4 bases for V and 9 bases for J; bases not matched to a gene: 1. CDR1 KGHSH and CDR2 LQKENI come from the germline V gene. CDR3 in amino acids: CASSRQGVEQFF. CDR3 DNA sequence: TGTGCCAGCTCACGACAGGGGGTTGAGCAGTTCTTC.

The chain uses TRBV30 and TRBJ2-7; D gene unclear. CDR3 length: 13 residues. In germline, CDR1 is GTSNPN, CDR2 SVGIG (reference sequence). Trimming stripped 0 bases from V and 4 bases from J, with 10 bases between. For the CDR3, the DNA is TGTGCCTGGAGTGTAGCTTCGGGTTACGAGCAGTACTTC. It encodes CAWSVASGYEQYF.

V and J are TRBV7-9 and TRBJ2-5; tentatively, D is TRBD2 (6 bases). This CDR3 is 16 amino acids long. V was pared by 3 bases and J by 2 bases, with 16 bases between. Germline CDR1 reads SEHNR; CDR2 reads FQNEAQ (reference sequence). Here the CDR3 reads CASSFLGRGKQETQYF. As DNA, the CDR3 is TGTGCCAGCAGCTTTCTAGGGCGGGGCAAACAAGAGACCCAGTACTTC. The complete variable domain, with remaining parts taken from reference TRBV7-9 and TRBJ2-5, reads DTGVSQNPRHKITKRGQNVTFRCDPISEHNRLYWYRQTLGQGPEFLTYFQNEAQLEKSRLLSDRFSAERPKGSFSTLEIQRTEQGDSAMYLCASSFLGRGKQETQYFGPGTRLLVL.

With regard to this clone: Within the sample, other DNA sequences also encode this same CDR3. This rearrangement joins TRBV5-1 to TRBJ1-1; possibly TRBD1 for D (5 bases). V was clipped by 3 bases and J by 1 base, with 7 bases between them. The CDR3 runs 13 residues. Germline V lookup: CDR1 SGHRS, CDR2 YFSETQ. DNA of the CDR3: TGCGCCAGCAGCTCCCAGGGGAACACTGAAGCTTTCTTT. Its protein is CASSSQGNTEAFF.

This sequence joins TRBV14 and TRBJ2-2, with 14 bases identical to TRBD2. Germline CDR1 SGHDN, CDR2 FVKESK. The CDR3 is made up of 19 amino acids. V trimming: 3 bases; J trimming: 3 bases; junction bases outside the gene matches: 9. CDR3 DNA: TGTGCCAGCAGCCACATCCCGGGACTAGCGGGAGTAGACACCGGGGAGCTGTTTTTT. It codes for CASSHIPGLAGVDTGELFF. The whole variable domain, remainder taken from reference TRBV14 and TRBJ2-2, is EAGVTQFPSHSVIEKGQTVTLRCDPISGHDNLYWYRRVMGKEIKFLLHFVKESKQDESGMPNNRFLAERTGGTYSTLKVQPAELEDSGVYFCASSHIPGLAGVDTGELFFGEGSRLTVL.

The CDR3 DNA reads TGTGCCAGCAGCTTGAAGACCTCTGGGGCCAACGTCCTGACTTTC. Protein: CASSLKTSGANVLTF. The gene calls are TRBV5-4 and TRBJ2-6; D is ambiguous. Germline CDR1 and CDR2: SGHNT and YYREEE (reference sequence). The CDR3 totals 15 residues. Trimming removed 1 base at V and 0 bases at J, with 5 bases between.

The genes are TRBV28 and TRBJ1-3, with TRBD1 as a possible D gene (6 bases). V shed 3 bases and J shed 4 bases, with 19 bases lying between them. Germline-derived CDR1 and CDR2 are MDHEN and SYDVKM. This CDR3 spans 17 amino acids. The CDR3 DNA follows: TGTGCCAGCAGTTTTTCCGTCTTCCAGGGGCGGGGAAACACCATATATTTT. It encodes CASSFSVFQGRGNTIYF. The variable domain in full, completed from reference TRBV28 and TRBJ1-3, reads DVKVTQSSRYLVKRTGEKVFLECVQDMDHENMFWYRQDPGLGLRLIYFSYDVKMKEKGDIPEGYSVSREKKERFSLILESASTNQTSMYLCASSFSVFQGRGNTIYFGEGSWLTVV.

The CDR3 loop reads CASSLVSGLAGRNEQFF. Here the CDR3 DNA reads TGTGCCAGCAGCTTAGTGTCGGGACTAGCGGGGAGAAATGAGCAGTTCTTC. V usage is TRBV7-3 and J usage is TRBJ2-1; 13 bases agree with TRBD2. CDR3 size: 17 residues. CDR1 is SGHTA, CDR2 FQGTGA, per germline. The ends lost 2 bases at V and 7 bases at J; junction bases unmatched: 8.

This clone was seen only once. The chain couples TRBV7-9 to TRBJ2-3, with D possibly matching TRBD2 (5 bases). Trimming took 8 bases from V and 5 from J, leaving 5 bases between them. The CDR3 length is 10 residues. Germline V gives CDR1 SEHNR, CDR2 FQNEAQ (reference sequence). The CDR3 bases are TGTGCCAGCGGGAGAGATACGCAGTATTTT. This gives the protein CASGRDTQYF.

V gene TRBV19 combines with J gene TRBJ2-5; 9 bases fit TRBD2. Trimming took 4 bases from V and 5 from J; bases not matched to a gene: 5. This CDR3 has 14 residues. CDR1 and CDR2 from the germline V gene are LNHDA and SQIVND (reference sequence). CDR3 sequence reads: CASSKGLASETQYF. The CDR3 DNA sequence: TGTGCCAGTAGTAAAGGACTAGCGAGCGAGACCCAGTACTTC.

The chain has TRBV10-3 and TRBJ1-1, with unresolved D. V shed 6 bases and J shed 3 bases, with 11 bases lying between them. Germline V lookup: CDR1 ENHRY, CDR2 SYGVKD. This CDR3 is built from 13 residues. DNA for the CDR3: TGTGCCATCAGACCCCCCGGGGACACTGAAGCTTTCTTT. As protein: CAIRPPGDTEAFF.

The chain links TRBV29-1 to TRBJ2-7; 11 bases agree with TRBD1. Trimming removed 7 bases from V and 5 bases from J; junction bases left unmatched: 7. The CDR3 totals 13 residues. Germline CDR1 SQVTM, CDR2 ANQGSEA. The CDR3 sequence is CSGLGTGGHEQYF. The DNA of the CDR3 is TGCAGCGGGTTAGGGACAGGGGGGCACGAGCAGTACTTC.

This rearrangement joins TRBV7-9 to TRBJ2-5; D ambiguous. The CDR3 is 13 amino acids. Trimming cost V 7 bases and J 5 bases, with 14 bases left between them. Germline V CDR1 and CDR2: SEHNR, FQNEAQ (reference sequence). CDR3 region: CASTPYPVETQYF. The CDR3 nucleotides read TGTGCCAGCACCCCTTACCCCGTCGAGACCCAGTACTTC.

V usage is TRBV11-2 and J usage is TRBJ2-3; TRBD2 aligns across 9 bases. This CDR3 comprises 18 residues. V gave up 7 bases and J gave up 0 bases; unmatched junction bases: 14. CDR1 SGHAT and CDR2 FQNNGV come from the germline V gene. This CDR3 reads CASTFTTSGPHSTDTQYF. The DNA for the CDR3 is TGTGCCAGCACCTTTACGACTAGCGGACCACATAGCACAGATACGCAGTATTTT.

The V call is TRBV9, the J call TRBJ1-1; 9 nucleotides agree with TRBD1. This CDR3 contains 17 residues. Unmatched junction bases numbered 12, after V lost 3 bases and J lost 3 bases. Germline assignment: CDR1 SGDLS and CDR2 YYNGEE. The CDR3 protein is CASSAQSQGAHHTEAFF. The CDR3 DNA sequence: TGTGCCAGCAGCGCCCAATCACAGGGGGCGCATCACACTGAAGCTTTCTTT. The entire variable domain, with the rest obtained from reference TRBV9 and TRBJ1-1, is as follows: DSGVTQTPKHLITATGQRVTLRCSPRSGDLSVYWYQQSLDQGLQFLIQYYNGEERAKGNILERFSAQQFPDLHSELNLSSLELGDSALYFCASSAQSQGAHHTEAFFGQGTRLTVV.

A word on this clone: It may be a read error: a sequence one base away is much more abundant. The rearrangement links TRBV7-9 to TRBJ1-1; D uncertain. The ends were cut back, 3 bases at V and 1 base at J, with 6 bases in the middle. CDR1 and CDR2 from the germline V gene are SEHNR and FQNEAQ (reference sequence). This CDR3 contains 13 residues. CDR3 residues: CASSFGRNTEAFF. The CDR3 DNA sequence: TGTGCCAGCAGCTTTGGCAGGAACACTGAAGCTTTCTTT.

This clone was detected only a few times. The CDR3, as DNA: TGTGCCAGCAGCCCCACTAGTCTGTCCTACAATGAGCAGTTCTTC. As protein: CASSPTSLSYNEQFF. The V call is TRBV11-2, the J call TRBJ2-1; D might be TRBD2 (5 bases). Germline assignment: CDR1 SGHAT and CDR2 FQNNGV. The V and J ends lost 5 bases and 1 base respectively, with 12 bases between them. The CDR3 is 15 amino acids.

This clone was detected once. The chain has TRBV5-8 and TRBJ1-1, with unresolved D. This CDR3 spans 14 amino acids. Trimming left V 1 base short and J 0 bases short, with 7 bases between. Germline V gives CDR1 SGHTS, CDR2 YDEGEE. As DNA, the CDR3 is TGTGCCAGCAGCTTGTACAGAATGAACACTGAAGCTTTCTTT. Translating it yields CASSLYRMNTEAFF.

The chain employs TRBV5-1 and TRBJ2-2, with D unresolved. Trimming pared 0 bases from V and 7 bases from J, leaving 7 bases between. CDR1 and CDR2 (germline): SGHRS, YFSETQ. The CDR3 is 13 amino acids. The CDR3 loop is CASSLGVDGELFF. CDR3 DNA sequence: TGCGCCAGCAGCTTGGGGGTAGACGGGGAGCTGTTTTTT.

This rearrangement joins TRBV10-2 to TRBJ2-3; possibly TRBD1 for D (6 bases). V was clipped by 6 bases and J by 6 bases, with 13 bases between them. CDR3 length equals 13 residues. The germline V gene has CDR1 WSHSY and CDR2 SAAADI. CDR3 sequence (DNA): TGCGCCAGCAGGGGGGCCCCGGCGGATACGCAGTATTTT. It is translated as CASRGAPADTQYF.

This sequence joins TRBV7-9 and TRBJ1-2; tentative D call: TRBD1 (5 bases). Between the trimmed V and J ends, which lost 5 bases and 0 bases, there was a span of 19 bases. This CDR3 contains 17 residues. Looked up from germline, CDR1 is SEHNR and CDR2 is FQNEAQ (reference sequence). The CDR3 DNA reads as TGTGCCAGCAGCCCCGGCAGGGCGGAATTGACTAACTATGGCTACACCTTC. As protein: CASSPGRAELTNYGYTF.